The present T cell receptor beta chain was sequenced within a study of human T cells and chemical hapten exposure (dated by TCRdb to the early 2020s). Looking at the study overall: For sensitization, 2% DPC in acetone was applied to a 2 cm by 2 cm area of upper inner arm skin. Patients additionally received weekly therapeutic DPC doses to the scalp throughout the approximately 25-week study period. Patch testing on the upper back used Finn chambers containing 0.01% DPC, with scoring done after 6 days according to International Contact Dermatitis Research Group standards. Roughly 30 alopecia patients provided blood for TCR sequencing at one to four time points (pre-sensitization, 2, 6 and 24 weeks). Libraries were pooled for sequencing, and variation in per-sample TCR yields was attributed mainly to small differences in library volumes within the pool. This study followed changes in the peripheral blood TCR repertoire in vivo during primary and secondary sensitization of alopecia patients to the hapten diphenylcyclopropenone (DPC). Blood samples were taken from patients before sensitization (week 0) and then at 2, 6 and about 24 weeks after DPC sensitization. Most of the patients in the cohort were female, and the cohort covered alopecia areata with under or over 50% scalp involvement, alopecia totalis and alopecia universalis. Study-level results and caveats: A positive correlation was found between the number of PT1 expanded TCRs and patch test score, with significance reached at thresholds 8, 16 and 32 but not 4. Repeated subsampling changed both the strength of the expansion versus patch-test correlation and the threshold at which that correlation became significant. Because every patient had alopecia, a presumed autoimmune disease, the patients' immune response might differ from that of healthy individuals. DPC sensitization did not change how many TCRs were above 1 in 1000 frequency, and no evidence was found of alterations in global repertoire structure. Compared with pre-sensitization or healthy control sets, expanded TCRs formed significantly more large CDR3 similarity clusters, which is consistent with antigen-driven responses.

Library creation used RACE. The sequencing machine was a NextSeq 500. Library preparation attached unique molecular identifiers to individual cDNA molecules for quantitative, reproducible TCR counting. Each blood RNA sample was used to sequence both TCR alpha and TCR beta chains. The paper's processing steps were these. Samples had a median of about 96,000 TCRs, with a range from 23,224 to 690,600. The Decombinator software suite was used to annotate the V, J and CDR3 of the TCR reads. For PS versus PT1 abundance plots, all samples were subsampled to the same number of TCRs (28,000). Expanded TCRs were defined as absent before sensitization and observed at least eight times at the 2-week time point. The public reads were reanalyzed by TCRdb: fastp trimming at Q25, MiXCR alignment, in-frame beta chains only. Here each entry gathers all rows of one CDR3 protein and keeps the most common genes and DNA. These V and J calls originate from TCRdb's pipeline instead of the authors' own analysis. The sample table holds 180,000 or so distinct CDR3 sequences, of which about 14% were seen once. Of the sample, 1.5% to 2% falls within the top ten clones.

This clonotype has more than one count but fewer than ten. The antigen this receptor binds is unknown. No base quality information exists; no much larger clone differs at one position. Taken from cysteine to phenylalanine, the CDR3 has 13 residues. The CDR3 DNA has 39 bases and is translated from base 1. Sequences MNHNS (CDR1) and SASEGT (CDR2) are obtained from the germline V gene. Trimming takes 6 bases from V and 10 bases from J, and the germline ends sit 16 bases apart. The time point label, as the study defines it: patch test 1, 2 weeks after DPC sensitization. What the treatment or condition label conveys for this sample: therapeutic diphenylcyclopropenone sensitization with weekly scalp DPC. Blood at each patch-test visit was drawn before the patch test was applied. Patients were considered eligible if aged 18 to 70, diagnosed with alopecia and deemed suitable for DPC therapy, and patients were excluded if pregnant. Total RNA was extracted from unfractionated whole blood collected in Tempus Blood RNA tubes.

This TCR came from a woman in her twenties or thirties with alopecia areata. Some clones in this sample may be carry-over from other donors' samples. Sequencing used whole blood, obtained in connection with sensitization to the hapten diphenylcyclopropenone (DPC). The chain is assembled from TRBV6-1 and TRBJ2-1; the D gene assignment is ambiguous. The CDR3 region reads CASSLDRLREQFF. The base sequence is TGTGCCAGCAGCCTTGACCGTCTGAGGGAGCAGTTCTTC.